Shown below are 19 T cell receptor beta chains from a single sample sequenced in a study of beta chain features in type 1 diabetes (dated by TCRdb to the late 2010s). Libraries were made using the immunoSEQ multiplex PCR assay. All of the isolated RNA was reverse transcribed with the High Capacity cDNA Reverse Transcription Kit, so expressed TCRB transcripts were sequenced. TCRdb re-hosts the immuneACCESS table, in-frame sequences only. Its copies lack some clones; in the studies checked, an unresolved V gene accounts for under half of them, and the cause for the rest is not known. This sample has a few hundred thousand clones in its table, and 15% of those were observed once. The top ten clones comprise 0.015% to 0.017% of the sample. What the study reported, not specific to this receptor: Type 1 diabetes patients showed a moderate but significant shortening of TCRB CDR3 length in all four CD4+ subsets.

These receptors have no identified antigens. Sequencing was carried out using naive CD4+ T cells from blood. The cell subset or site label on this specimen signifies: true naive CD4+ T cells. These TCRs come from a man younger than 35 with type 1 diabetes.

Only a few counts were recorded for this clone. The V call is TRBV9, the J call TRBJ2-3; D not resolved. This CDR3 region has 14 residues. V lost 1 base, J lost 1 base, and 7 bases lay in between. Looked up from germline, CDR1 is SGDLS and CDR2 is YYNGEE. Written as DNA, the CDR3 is TGTGCCAGCAGCGTAACCACAGGCACAGATACGCAGTATTTT. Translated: CASSVTTGTDTQYF.

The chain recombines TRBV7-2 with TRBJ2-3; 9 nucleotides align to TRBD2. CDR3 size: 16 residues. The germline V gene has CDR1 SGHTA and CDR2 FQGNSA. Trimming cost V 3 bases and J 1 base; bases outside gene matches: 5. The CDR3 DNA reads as TGTGCCAGCAGCTTTAGCGGGACTAGCCGCACAGATACGCAGTATTTT. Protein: CASSFSGTSRTDTQYF.

The DNA of the CDR3 is TGTGCCACCAGCAGAGATAGTAGTTTTGATGAGCAGTTCTTC. Amino acid sequence: CATSRDSSFDEQFF. The chain employs TRBV15 and TRBJ2-1; D remains unclear. The CDR3 is made up of 14 amino acids. From germline, CDR1 is LNHNV and CDR2 YYDKDF (reference sequence). Trimming pared 0 bases from V and 8 bases from J, leaving 11 bases between.

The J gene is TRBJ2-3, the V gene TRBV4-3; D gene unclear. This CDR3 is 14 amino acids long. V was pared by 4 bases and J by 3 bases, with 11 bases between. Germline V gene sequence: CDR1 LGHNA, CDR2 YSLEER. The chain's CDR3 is CASSLLLGTDTQYF. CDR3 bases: TGCGCCAGCAGCCTTCTGCTAGGTACAGATACGCAGTATTTT.

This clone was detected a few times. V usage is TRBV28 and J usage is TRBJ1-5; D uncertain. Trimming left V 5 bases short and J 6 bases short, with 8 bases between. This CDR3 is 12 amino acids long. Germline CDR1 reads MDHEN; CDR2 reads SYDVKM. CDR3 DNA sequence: TGTGCCAGCAGTCCGACTGGTCAGCCCCAGCATTTT. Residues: CASSPTGQPQHF.

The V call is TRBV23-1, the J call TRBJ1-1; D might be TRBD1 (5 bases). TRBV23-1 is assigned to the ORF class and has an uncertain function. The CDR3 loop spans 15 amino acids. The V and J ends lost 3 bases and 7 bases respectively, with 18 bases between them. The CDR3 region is CASSHVYQGFDEAFF. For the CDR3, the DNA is TGCGCCAGCAGTCACGTTTACCAGGGTTTTGATGAAGCTTTCTTT.

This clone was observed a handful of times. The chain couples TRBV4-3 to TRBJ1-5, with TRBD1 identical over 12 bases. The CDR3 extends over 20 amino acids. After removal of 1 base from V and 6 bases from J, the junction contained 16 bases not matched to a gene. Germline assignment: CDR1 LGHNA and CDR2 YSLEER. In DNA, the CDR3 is TGCGCCAGCAGCCAAGTTGATAGCGGGACAGGGGGCTCGAGTGGTCAGCCCCAGCATTTT. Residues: CASSQVDSGTGGSSGQPQHF.

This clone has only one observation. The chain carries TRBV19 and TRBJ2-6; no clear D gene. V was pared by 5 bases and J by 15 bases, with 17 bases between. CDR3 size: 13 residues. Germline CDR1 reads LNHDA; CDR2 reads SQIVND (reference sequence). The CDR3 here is CASSFSTPTALTF. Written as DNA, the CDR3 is TGTGCCAGTAGTTTTTCGACACCCACAGCCCTGACTTTC.

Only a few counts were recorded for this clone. The CDR3 DNA sequence: TGCGCCAGCAGTCAAACGGGGGGACCCTTGTACGAGCAGTACTTC. Its translation: CASSQTGGPLYEQYF. V usage is TRBV5-1 and J usage is TRBJ2-7; TRBD2 agrees at 7 bases. The trim removed 5 bases at V and 4 bases at J, leaving 12 bases unmatched. The CDR3 covers 15 residues. Looked up from germline, CDR1 is SGHRS and CDR2 is YFSETQ.

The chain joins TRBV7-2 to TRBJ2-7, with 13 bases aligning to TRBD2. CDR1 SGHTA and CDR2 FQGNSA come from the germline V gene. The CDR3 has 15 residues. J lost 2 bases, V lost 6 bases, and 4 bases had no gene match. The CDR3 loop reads CASRPTSGGAYEQYF. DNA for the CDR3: TGTGCCAGCAGGCCCACTAGCGGGGGGGCCTACGAGCAGTACTTC.

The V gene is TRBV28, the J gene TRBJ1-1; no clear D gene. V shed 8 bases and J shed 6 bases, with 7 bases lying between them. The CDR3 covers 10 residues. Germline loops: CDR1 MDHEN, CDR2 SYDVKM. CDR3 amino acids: CASFGPEAFF. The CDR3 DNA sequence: TGTGCCAGCTTTGGGCCTGAAGCTTTCTTT.

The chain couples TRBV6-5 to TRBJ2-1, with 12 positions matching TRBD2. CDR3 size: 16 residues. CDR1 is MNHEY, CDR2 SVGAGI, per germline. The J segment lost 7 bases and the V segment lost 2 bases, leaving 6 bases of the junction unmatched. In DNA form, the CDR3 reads TGTGCCAGCAGTTACCTCGGGACTAGCGGGCGGAATGAGCAGTTCTTC. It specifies CASSYLGTSGRNEQFF.

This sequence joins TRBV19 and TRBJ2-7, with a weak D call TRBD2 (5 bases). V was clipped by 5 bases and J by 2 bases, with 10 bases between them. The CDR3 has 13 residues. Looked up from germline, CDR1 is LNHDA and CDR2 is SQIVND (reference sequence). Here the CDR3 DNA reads TGTGCCAGTAGTCCGACTACCGCCTACGAGCAGTACTTC. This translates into CASSPTTAYEQYF.

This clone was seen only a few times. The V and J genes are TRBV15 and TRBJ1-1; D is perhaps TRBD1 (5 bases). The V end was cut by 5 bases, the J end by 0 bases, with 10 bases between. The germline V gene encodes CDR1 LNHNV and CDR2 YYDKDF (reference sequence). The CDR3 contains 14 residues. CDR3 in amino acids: CATSPPRVNTEAFF. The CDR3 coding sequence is TGTGCCACCAGCCCCCCCAGGGTGAACACTGAAGCTTTCTTT.

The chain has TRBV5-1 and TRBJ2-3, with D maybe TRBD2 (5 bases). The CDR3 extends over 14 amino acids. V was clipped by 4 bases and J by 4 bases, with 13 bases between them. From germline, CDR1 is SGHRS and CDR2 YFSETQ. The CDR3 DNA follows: TGCGCCAGCAGCCAAACGGCGGGCGCAGATACGCAGTATTTT. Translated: CASSQTAGADTQYF.

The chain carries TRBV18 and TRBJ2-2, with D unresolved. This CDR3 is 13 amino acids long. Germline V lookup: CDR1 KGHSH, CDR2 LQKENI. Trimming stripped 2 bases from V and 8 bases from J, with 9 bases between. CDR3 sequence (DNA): TGTGCCAGCTCACCATCGCGCTCGGGGGAGCTGTTTTTT. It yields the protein CASSPSRSGELFF.

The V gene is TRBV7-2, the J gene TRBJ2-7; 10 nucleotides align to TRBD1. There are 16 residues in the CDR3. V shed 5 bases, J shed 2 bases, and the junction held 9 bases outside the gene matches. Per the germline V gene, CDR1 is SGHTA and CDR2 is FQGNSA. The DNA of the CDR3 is TGTGCCAGCAGCCTAAGACCGGGACAGGGGACCTACGAGCAGTACTTC. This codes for CASSLRPGQGTYEQYF.

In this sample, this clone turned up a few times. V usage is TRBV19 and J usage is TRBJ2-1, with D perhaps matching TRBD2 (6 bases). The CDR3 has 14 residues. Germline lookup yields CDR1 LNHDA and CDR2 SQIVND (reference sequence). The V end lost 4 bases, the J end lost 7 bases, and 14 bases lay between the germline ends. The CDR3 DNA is TGTGCCAGTAGTAGGCCGCTCGGAGGGAATGAGCAGTTCTTC. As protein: CASSRPLGGNEQFF.

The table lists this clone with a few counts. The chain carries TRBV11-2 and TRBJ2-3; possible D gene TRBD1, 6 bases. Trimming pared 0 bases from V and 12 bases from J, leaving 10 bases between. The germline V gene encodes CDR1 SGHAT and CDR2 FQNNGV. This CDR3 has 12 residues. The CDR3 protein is CASSLDRDNQYF. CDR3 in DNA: TGTGCCAGCAGCTTAGACCGGGACAATCAGTATTTT. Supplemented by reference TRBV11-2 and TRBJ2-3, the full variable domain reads EAGVAQSPRYKIIEKRQSVAFWCNPISGHATLYWYQQILGQGPKLLIQFQNNGVVDDSQLPKDRFSAERLKGVDSTLKIQPAKLEDSAVYLCASSLDRDNQYFGPGTRLTVL.